The present T cell receptor (beta chain) was sequenced within a study of blood T cell repertoires in COVID-19. Looking at the study overall: From T cells, B-cell-depleted T cells, or PBMCs came the material, which was cDNA or gDNA.

The V gene lost 5 bases and the J gene lost 1 base, with 12 bases spanning the gap. The CDR3 is 15 residues long. CDR1 and CDR2 from the germline V gene are SEHNR and FQNEAQ (reference sequence). Original methodology: Amplification of reference gene primers provided the estimated nucleated cell counts. Sequencing used immunoSEQ multiplex PCR; TCRdb keeps in-frame clones, though not all of them. That table supplies the V and J calls and clone size; D and trimming were determined from the DNA. The sample holds roughly 24,000 clones, roughly nine tenths seen once. Patients in Seattle were enrolled during active infection, then followed longitudinally.

The chain couples TRBV7-9 to TRBJ2-1; D gene ambiguous. The sequenced sample consisted of peripheral blood. The clonotype comes from an older man with COVID-19, enrolled during active disease. The CDR3 sequence: CASSHSNPSYNEQFF. The CDR3 DNA follows: TGTGCCAGCAGCCACTCTAATCCGTCCTACAATGAGCAGTTCTTC.